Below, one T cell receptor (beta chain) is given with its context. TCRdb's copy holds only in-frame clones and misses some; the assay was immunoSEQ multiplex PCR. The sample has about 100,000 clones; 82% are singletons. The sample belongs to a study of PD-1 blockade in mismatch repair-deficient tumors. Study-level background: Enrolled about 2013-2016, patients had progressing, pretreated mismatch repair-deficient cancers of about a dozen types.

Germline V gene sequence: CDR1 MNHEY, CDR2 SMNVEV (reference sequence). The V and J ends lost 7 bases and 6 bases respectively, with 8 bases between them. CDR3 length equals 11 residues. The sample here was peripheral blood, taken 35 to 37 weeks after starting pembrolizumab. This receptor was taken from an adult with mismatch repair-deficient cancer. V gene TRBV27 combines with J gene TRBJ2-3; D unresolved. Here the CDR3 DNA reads TGTGCCAGCACCGGTGCGGATACGCAGTATTTT. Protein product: CASTGADTQYF.